This note documents a single TCR beta chain sequence. Its binding antigen is unknown. Base-call qualities are not available, and no considerably larger clone is one nucleotide away. Sequencing was carried out with an Illumina HiSeq 2500. Quantitative 5'-RACE with molecular barcodes was used to prepare TCR beta libraries. Per the original workflow: A new computational method, built on a probabilistic model of VDJ rearrangement, was used to identify disease-linked TCR variants. In-frame beta chains were kept once TCRdb had trimmed the public reads at Q25 with fastp and called clones with MiXCR. For every CDR3 protein sequence, its rows merge into one entry that carries the most common genes and DNA. Clone size and V and J calls follow TCRdb, not the original study. The sample table records a few hundred thousand distinct CDR3 sequences; over 8.5% of these occur just once. The leading ten clones occupy 6% to 8.5% of the sample.

These data originate in a study of CD8 T cells in ankylosing spondylitis (TCRdb year 2017). Concerning the study at large: The study profiled T cell receptor beta repertoires in healthy donors and ankylosing spondylitis patients to find disease-linked TCR variants. In total, the full study cohort was made up of about 110 healthy donors and about two dozen ankylosing spondylitis patients. Peripheral blood samples were taken, and synovial fluid was additionally collected from ankylosing spondylitis patients.

CDR1 and CDR2, per the germline V gene (reference sequence), are PRHDT and FYEKMQ. The germline ends are 13 bases apart after V is trimmed by 5 bases and J by 9 bases. The CDR3 covers 13 residues, taking in both the cysteine and the phenylalanine. CDR3 DNA is the only sequence kept; it has 39 bases, read in frame from the first base. What the work shows at the level of the full study, not this receptor alone: Some motif variants had previously been reported in the synovial fluid and blood of reactive arthritis patients, which suggests shared mechanisms of disease initiation. Blood from ankylosing spondylitis patients appeared to be characterized by a TCR beta motif made up of eight highly homologous amino acid variants. The disease-linked clones had a CD8+ phenotype and were found at relatively low frequencies in peripheral blood. The disease-linked clones were reported to be significantly enriched in matched synovial fluid samples from ankylosing spondylitis patients.

The chain is made from TRBV13 and TRBJ1-4; D gene: possibly TRBD1, on 6 matching bases. The material sequenced was blood, either unsorted or a sorted T cell fraction (not recorded which). This receptor was obtained from a male donor with ankylosing spondylitis or in good health (not recorded which). In nucleotides, the sequence is TGTGCCAGCAGCGAGAGGACAGTAAAAAAACTGTTTTTT. This codes for CASSERTVKKLFF.